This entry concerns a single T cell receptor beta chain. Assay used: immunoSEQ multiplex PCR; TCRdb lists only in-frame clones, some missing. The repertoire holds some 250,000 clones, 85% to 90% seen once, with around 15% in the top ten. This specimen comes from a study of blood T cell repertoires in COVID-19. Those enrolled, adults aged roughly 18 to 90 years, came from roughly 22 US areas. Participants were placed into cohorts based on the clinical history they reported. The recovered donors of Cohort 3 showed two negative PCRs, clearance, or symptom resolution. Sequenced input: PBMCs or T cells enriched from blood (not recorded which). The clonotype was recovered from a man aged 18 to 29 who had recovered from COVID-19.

The DNA of the CDR3 is TGTGCCAGCAGTCGGGACAGGCTACAGCCCCAGCATTTT. The encoded protein is CASSRDRLQPQHF. The J gene is TRBJ1-5, the V gene TRBV12-3 or TRBV12-4, with TRBD1 identical over 8 bases. After removal of 5 bases from V and 7 bases from J, the junction contained 4 bases not matched to a gene. The CDR3 has 13 amino acids.